This passage covers 5 T cell receptor beta chains from one sample sequenced in a study of blood T cell repertoires in COVID-19 (TCRdb year 2020). The library was made by the immunoSEQ multiplex PCR assay. The table comes from immuneACCESS by way of TCRdb, which keeps in-frame sequences with V and J called. Part of the clones is missing from these tables; in studies checked, under half for an unresolved V gene and the rest for unknown reasons. Counted in this sample were hundreds of thousands of clones; under 90% of them appeared once. Around 4.6% of the sample is held by the ten biggest clonotypes. What was sequenced was PBMCs or T cells enriched from blood (not recorded which). The source of these receptors is a man aged 30 to 39 who had recovered from COVID-19.

Note on this clone: Other DNA sequences of this sample code for an identical CDR3. The genes are TRBV27 and TRBJ2-7, with D possibly matching TRBD1 (6 bases). This CDR3 is 14 amino acids long. The germline CDR1 and CDR2 sequences are MNHEY and SMNVEV (reference sequence). Trimming removed 3 bases at V and 3 bases at J, with 12 bases between. CDR3 amino acids: CASSFLGQDYEQYF. The CDR3 bases are TGTGCCAGCAGTTTTTTGGGACAAGACTACGAGCAGTACTTC.

V is TRBV18 and J is TRBJ2-5; 7 bases are shared with TRBD2. The germline gives CDR1 KGHSH, CDR2 LQKENI. The CDR3 length is 13 residues. Unmatched junction bases numbered 6, after V lost 6 bases and J lost 5 bases. CDR3: CASSYGLDETQYF. The CDR3 DNA is TGTGCCAGCTCGTATGGACTAGACGAGACCCAGTACTTC.

The chain couples TRBV5-6 to TRBJ1-2; weak D call: TRBD1 (5 bases). Germline V gives CDR1 SGHDT, CDR2 YYEEEE. V was shortened by 1 base and J by 4 bases, with 14 bases between the two germline ends. This CDR3 comprises 15 residues. The CDR3 reads CASSLYRTSVYGYTF. In nucleotides, the CDR3 is TGTGCCAGCAGCTTGTACAGGACGTCGGTCTATGGCTACACCTTC. Combining the CDR3 with reference TRBV5-6 and TRBJ1-2 gives the whole variable domain DAGVTQSPTHLIKTRGQQVTLRCSPKSGHDTVSWYQQALGQGPQFIFQYYEEEERQRGNFPDRFSGHQFPNYSSELNVNALLLGDSALYLCASSLYRTSVYGYTFGSGTRLTVV.

The chain links TRBV10-2 to TRBJ1-4; maybe TRBD1 (6 bases). Germline-derived CDR1 and CDR2 are WSHSY and SAAADI. The CDR3 is made up of 17 amino acids. The V gene lost 3 bases and the J gene lost 7 bases, with 21 bases spanning the gap. The DNA for the CDR3 is TGCGCCAGCAGTGACCCGCGGACAGCTTATGGGGTTGAAAAACTGTTTTTT. Protein: CASSDPRTAYGVEKLFF.

This clone has just one count. The rearrangement uses TRBV29-1 and TRBJ2-5, with 9 bases that match TRBD1. Per the germline V gene, CDR1 is SQVTM and CDR2 is ANQGSEA. The junction had 14 bases not matched to a gene; V was cut back by 2 bases and J by 7 bases. This CDR3 contains 16 residues. CDR3 loop: CSVEIGRDRDSGTQYF. In DNA, the CDR3 is TGCAGCGTTGAAATAGGCCGGGACAGGGATTCGGGGACCCAGTACTTC.